The clone carrying this TCR beta chain was seen a single time. Its antigen is unknown. Clones were sequenced by immunoSEQ multiplex PCR, and TCRdb holds only the in-frame ones, with some missing. Of about 680,000 clones listed, approximately 90% are singletons. CDR3 length: 15 residues. Germline V gene data show CDR1 as SSHAT and CDR2 as FNYEAQ (reference sequence). The germline V and J ends were trimmed by 5 bases and 7 bases, with 19 bases remaining between them. The sample belongs to a study of shared clonotypes between healthy human individuals. The wider study: Each donor's CD8 memory used one plate, CD8 naive two, each CD4 subset three.

Terminally differentiated effector memory CD45RA+ cells were excluded from the naive CD8 cells, which were CD45RO-negative and positively selected for CCR7. Findings and caveats of the study: Sampling covered nothing but blood. Tissue TCR repertoires likely differ from those found in blood. Clonotype sharing across several donors was observed for around 5% of naive CD4 clonotypes.

Sequenced material: naive CD8+ T cells sorted from blood. The TCR originated in a man younger than 40 in good health. This rearrangement joins TRBV7-7 to TRBJ2-3, with D perhaps matching TRBD1 or TRBD2 (7 bases each). The CDR3 protein is CASSTGAGAGNTQYF. DNA for the CDR3: TGTGCCAGCAGCACAGGGGCGGGAGCTGGAAATACGCAGTATTTT.